The 20 T cell receptor gamma chains below all came from one sample that was sequenced in a study of intestinal T cells in coeliac disease. For each case, the template was genomic DNA from ten roughly 4.6-µm formalin-fixed paraffin-embedded scrolls. TRG repertoires were amplified with LymphoTrack primers from 200 ng of biopsy DNA. With CATT, TCRdb re-called clones from the multiplex PCR reads. Among around 800 gamma-chain clones listed, around 46% were seen once. The material sequenced was a duodenal biopsy. These receptor sequences come from a human donor with celiac disease.

The chain couples TRGV8 to TRGJ1 or TRGJ2. The CDR3 consists of 15 residues. J was trimmed by 5 bases and V by 3 bases; bases with no gene match: 13. Germline CDR1 reads VENAVY; CDR2 reads YDSYNSRV. The CDR3 DNA sequence: TGTGCCACCTGGGATGGGTTCGAAATTAATTATAAGAAACTCTTT. Translated: CATWDGFEINYKKLF.

The J gene is TRGJP1, the V gene TRGV10. TRGV10 qualifies as an ORF whose function is uncertain. The J segment lost 4 bases and the V segment lost 8 bases, leaving 8 bases of the junction unmatched. This CDR3 region has 14 residues. The CDR3 DNA follows: TGTGCTGCGTGGGGAAAACGCACTGGTTGGTTCAAGATATTT. It yields the protein CAAWGKRTGWFKIF.

Remarks on this clone: The TCRdb protein, from a much larger clone, departs from this DNA's translation at residue 9, likely by read error; the protein shown derives from the DNA. The chain joins TRGV4 to TRGJP1. The germline CDR1 and CDR2 sequences are EGSTGY and YDSYTSSV. This CDR3 is 11 amino acids long. The CDR3 is CATWDGWFRIF. CDR3 DNA: TGTGCCACCTGGGACGGTTGGTTCAGGATATTT.

The gene calls are TRGV11 and TRGJ1 or TRGJ2. TRGV11 qualifies as an ORF whose function is uncertain. V trimming: 15 bases; J trimming: 5 bases; junction bases outside the gene matches: 13. This CDR3 has 12 residues. The CDR3 DNA is TGTGCCCGGCTGCAGATGGATTATAAGAAACTCTTT. As protein: CARLQMDYKKLF.

About this clone: A far larger clone is only one base removed, so a read error is likely. Within the sample, other DNA sequences also encode this same CDR3. The chain uses TRGV4 and TRGJP1. Germline CDR1 and CDR2: EGSTGY and YDSYTSSV. This CDR3 is built from 15 residues. CDR3 in amino acids: CATWDRGTTGWFKIF. The CDR3 DNA reads as TGTGCCACCTGGGATAGAGGGACCACTGGTTGGTTCAAGATATTC.

This clone has just a few counts. TCRdb shows a much larger clone's protein in place of this DNA's translation, and the two differ at residue 7, likely through a read error; the protein shown is translated from the DNA. This sequence joins TRGV4 and TRGJ1 or TRGJ2. CDR3 length equals 12 residues. Unmatched junction bases numbered 6, after V lost 2 bases and J lost 8 bases. Germline V gene lookup returns CDR1 EGSTGY and CDR2 YDSYTSSV. In nucleotides, the CDR3 is TGTGCCACCTGGGATGCGAAGGATAAGAAACTCTTT. This gives the protein CATWDAKDKKLF.

The V gene is TRGV2, the J gene TRGJ1 or TRGJ2. Germline assignment: CDR1 EGSNGY and CDR2 YDSYNSKV. V lost 5 bases and J lost 2; bases outside the gene matches: 6. The CDR3 runs 13 residues. CDR3 sequence: CATWGRDYYKKLF. Written as DNA, the CDR3 is TGTGCCACCTGGGGACGAGATTATTATAAGAAACTCTTT.

Only a few counts were recorded for this clone. TCRdb shows a much larger clone's protein in place of this DNA's translation, and the two differ at residue 5, likely through a read error; the protein shown is translated from the DNA. This sequence joins TRGV8 and TRGJP1. CDR3 length equals 13 residues. V lost 5 bases to trimming and J lost 4 bases; unmatched junction nucleotides: 4. Germline CDR1 VENAVY, CDR2 YDSYNSRV. DNA of the CDR3: TGTGCCACCTGGGGTTTCACTGGTTGGTTCAAGATATTT. It yields the protein CATWGFTGWFKIF.

CDR3 nucleotide sequence: TGTGCCACCTGGGATGGGCCGTTTAGAGAATTATTGATAAGTAAACTCTTT. It codes for CATWDGPFRELLISKLF. The rearrangement links TRGV4 to TRGJ1 or TRGJ2. CDR1 is EGSTGY and CDR2 is YDSYTSSV in the germline V gene. Germline trimming cut 0 bases from V and 13 bases from J; bases unmatched to any gene: 24. The CDR3 totals 17 residues.

This clone was seen a few times. The TCRdb protein comes from a much larger clone and disagrees with this DNA's translation at residue 10, likely due to a read error; the protein given here is derived from the DNA. J is TRGJ1 or TRGJ2 and V is TRGV2. CDR1 is EGSNGY and CDR2 is YDSYNSKV in the germline V gene. This CDR3 is built from 13 residues. CDR3 DNA: TGTGCCACCTGGGACGGGCTTTTTTATAGGAAACTCTTT. This encodes CATWDGLFYRKLF.

V usage is TRGV2 and J usage is TRGJP2. CDR3 size: 15 residues. Trimming took 0 bases from V and 14 from J; bases not matched to a gene: 15. Germline V gives CDR1 EGSNGY, CDR2 YDSYNSKV. This CDR3 is CATWDGGSVVGIKTF. For the CDR3, the DNA is TGTGCCACCTGGGACGGGGGGAGTGTAGTTGGAATCAAGACGTTT.

This clone was seen more than once but under ten times. This may be a read error, as it is one base from a much larger clone. The V and J genes are TRGV2 and TRGJ1 or TRGJ2. The CDR3 has 11 residues. The germline gives CDR1 EGSNGY, CDR2 YDSYNSKV. J gave up 12 bases and V 7 bases, and 12 bases lay outside the gene matches. For the CDR3, the DNA is TGTGCCACCTGTCTGGACCCAAGGAAACTCTTT. The encoded protein is CATCLDPRKLF.

This clone has only a few counts. A read error may explain this, as a much larger clone is one base away. Other DNA sequences of this sample code for an identical CDR3. The V call is TRGV4, the J call TRGJP2. This CDR3 region has 16 residues. CDR1 is EGSTGY, CDR2 YDSYTSSV, per germline. The CDR3 DNA follows: TGCGCCACCTGGGATGGGCCCTATAGTAGTGATTGGATCAAGACGTTT. Protein: CATWDGPYSSDWIKTF.

This clone was observed a few times. V usage is TRGV9 and J usage is TRGJ1 or TRGJ2. Per germline, CDR1 GITISATS and CDR2 ISYDGTV (reference sequence). The CDR3 spans 14 residues. Germline trimming cut 0 bases from V and 2 bases from J; bases unmatched to any gene: 4. CDR3: CALWEVQYYYKKLF. The CDR3 DNA reads as TGTGCCTTGTGGGAGGTGCAGTATTATTATAAGAAACTCTTT.

This clone is large. The chain employs TRGV3 and TRGJ1 or TRGJ2. Germline assignment: CDR1 VTNTFY and CDR2 YDVSTARD (reference sequence). The length of the CDR3 is 12 residues. V shed 0 bases, J shed 12 bases, and the junction held 8 bases outside the gene matches. CDR3 sequence: CATWDRPRVKLF. The CDR3 nucleotides read TGTGCCACCTGGGACAGGCCTAGGGTGAAACTCTTT.

The chain uses TRGV8 and TRGJ1 or TRGJ2. Germline-derived CDR1 and CDR2 are VENAVY and YDSYNSRV. This CDR3 comprises 13 residues. As DNA, the CDR3 is TGTGCACCTGGGATCCGGGGGGCCCATAAGAAACTCTTT. This translates into CAPGIRGAHKKLF.

Relative to its sample, this clone is large. J is TRGJ1 or TRGJ2 and V is TRGV4. This CDR3 has 11 residues. The V gene end was trimmed by 0 bases and the J gene end by 12 bases; junction bases not matched to a gene: 5. Looked up from germline, CDR1 is EGSTGY and CDR2 is YDSYTSSV. DNA for the CDR3: TGTGCCACCTGGGATGGGCGGCGGAAACTCTTT. Protein sequence: CATWDGRRKLF.

The chain recombines TRGV3 with TRGJ1 or TRGJ2. The CDR3 spans 12 residues. V gave up 6 bases and J gave up 0 bases; unmatched junction bases: 2. Germline CDR1 and CDR2: VTNTFY and YDVSTARD (reference sequence). The CDR3 loop is CATWLNYYKKLF. CDR3 nucleotides: TGTGCCACCTGGTTGAATTATTATAAGAAACTCTTT.

This chain uses TRGV9 with TRGJ1 or TRGJ2. This CDR3 has 15 amino acids. From germline, CDR1 is GITISATS and CDR2 ISYDGTV (reference sequence). Unmatched junction bases numbered 12, after V lost 0 bases and J lost 7 bases. CDR3 protein: CALWEVLGMEYKKLF. The CDR3 DNA reads TGTGCCTTGTGGGAGGTGTTGGGAATGGAATATAAGAAACTCTTT.

This clone has a handful of counts. J is TRGJ1 or TRGJ2 and V is TRGV2. This CDR3 contains 16 residues. Losses at the gene ends were 1 base for V and 2 bases for J; bases not matched to a gene: 11. Germline lookup yields CDR1 EGSNGY and CDR2 YDSYNSKV. The CDR3 here is CATWDGRPGYYYKKLF. DNA for the CDR3: TGTGCCACCTGGGACGGAAGGCCTGGGTATTATTATAAGAAACTCTTT.